Detailed here is one T cell receptor beta chain. Its antigen is not known. This may be a read error, as it is one base from a much larger clone. Three nested ARM-PCR rounds with V-beta and C-beta primers built TCRB libraries. A C-beta primer primed TCRB cDNA from approximately 550 ng RNA. These TCRB libraries lack any described unique molecular identifiers. TCRdb used MiXCR to reprocess the multiplex PCR reads, holding one entry per CDR3 protein. The sample holds about 32,000 distinct CDR3 sequences, about 58% seen once. These data are taken from a study of tumor-infiltrating lymphocytes in glioblastoma multiforme. Deletions cut 10 bases from V and 2 bases from J, with 18 bases between. The CDR3 contains 14 residues. The germline V gene encodes CDR1 SGHNT and CDR2 YENEEA. Study-level findings and limits: TCR plus mutation findings rest on a single glioblastoma patient. No surface-marker sorting into functional T cell subtypes was done.

The chain is built from TRBV11-3 and TRBJ2-7; tentatively, D is TRBD2 (5 bases). Input material: brain tumor tissue. The sequence derives from a male donor with glioblastoma. This chain's CDR3 is CATPTGDSAYEQYF. CDR3 sequence (DNA): TGTGCCACCCCGACCGGGGATTCGGCCTACGAGCAGTACTTC.